The clone carrying this T cell receptor (beta chain) was observed once. The antigen remains unidentified. These data are taken from a study of T cell repertoires in cytomegalovirus infection. In TCRdb, the reads were re-called with MiXCR into one record per CDR3 protein. The sample includes 25,000 to 35,000 distinct CDR3 sequences, over 15% seen only once; the top ten take around 80%. The sample here was CD8+ T cells from cultured PBMCs, taken from culture after CMV antigen stimulation. The receptor was isolated from a human donor in good health (CMV status not recorded). Some clones in this sample may be carry-over from other donors' samples.

CDR3 coding DNA: TGTGCCAGCAGCCCCAGTAGAGGGTCCCAACCCTACGAGCAGTACTTC. It is translated as CASSPSRGSQPYEQYF. The chain couples TRBV7-9 to TRBJ2-7; tentative D call: TRBD2 (5 bases). V lost 5 bases to trimming and J lost 2 bases, with 19 bases between them. Germline loops: CDR1 SEHNR, CDR2 FQNEAQ (reference sequence). This CDR3 is 16 amino acids long.